Below, one T cell receptor (beta chain) is given with its context. Antigen: not known. This entry belongs to a study of metastatic and nonmetastatic thyroid tumors. Across the whole study: Both malignant and benign thyroid patients supplied peripheral blood and tumor or nodule tissue samples, across which the repertoires of these patients were then compared. Study results and caveats: Relative to benign nodules, malignant thyroid tumors were reportedly characterized by significantly elevated TCR beta diversity in blood and tumor.

Every patient underwent thyroid surgery untreated. How the authors handled the data: In papillary thyroid cancer, a distant-metastasis classifier was built using CDR3 differences across clinicopathological groups. With MiXCR, TCRdb called clones anew from the PCR reads. TCRdb, not the authors, supplied the V and J calls. The data show tens of thousands of clones, approximately 25% seen once. Trimming shortened V by 6 bases and J by 3 bases, and 11 bases separated the two germline ends. CDR3 length: 14 residues. This receptor was taken from a female donor with papillary thyroid cancer or a benign thyroid nodule (not recorded which). Some clones in this sample may be carry-over from other donors' samples. The V gene is TRBV12-3 or TRBV12-4, the J gene TRBJ2-2; D is possibly TRBD2 (6 bases). The source material was blood. CDR3: CASSPPGDTGELFF. The CDR3 bases are TGTGCCAGCAGCCCGCCGGGGGACACCGGGGAGCTGTTTTTT.